Following are 12 T cell receptor beta chains from one sample sequenced in a study of cytomegalovirus exposure and HLA in healthy donors. Use of 60 Vbeta and 13 Jbeta primers characterized the PCR. Profiling relied on immunoSEQ multiplex PCR, and the TCRdb table lists in-frame clones only, not all of them. The sample lists around 180,000 clones, 70% to 85% occurring once. Sequencing was performed on PBMCs. The receptors were sampled from a woman aged 25 to 45 in good health and CMV-seropositive.

The chain links TRBV5-5 to TRBJ2-2; D is undetermined. The CDR3 spans 14 residues. V was clipped by 0 bases and J by 6 bases, with 9 bases between them. CDR1 is SGHKS and CDR2 is YYEKEE in the germline V gene (reference sequence). The CDR3: CASSLAGWAGELFF. In DNA form, the CDR3 reads TGTGCCAGCAGCTTGGCAGGTTGGGCCGGGGAGCTGTTTTTT.

The chain is built from TRBV6-5 and TRBJ1-1; D may be TRBD1 (5 bases). The CDR3 covers 15 residues. CDR1 is MNHEY, CDR2 SVGAGI, per germline. Trimming removed 2 bases from V and 11 bases from J, with 21 bases in between. CDR3 residues: CASSYLPTVSPNAFF. The CDR3 DNA reads TGTGCCAGCAGTTACCTCCCGACAGTGTCTCCTAACGCTTTCTTT.

The chain combines TRBV13 with TRBJ2-7; 10 bases map to TRBD1. The CDR3 runs to 14 residues. V shed 3 bases and J 6 bases; nucleotides not matched to a gene: 5. CDR1 is PRHDT, CDR2 FYEKMQ, per germline (reference sequence). CDR3 DNA sequence: TGTGCCAGCAGCTTGTGGACAGGGGGTGCCGAGCAGTACTTC. This gives the protein CASSLWTGGAEQYF.

The CDR3 sequence is CASRQLSGGDNEQFF. The DNA for the CDR3 is TGTGCCAGCAGACAACTATCGGGGGGAGACAATGAGCAGTTCTTC. The chain is built from TRBV9 and TRBJ2-1, with TRBD2 matching over 7 bases. V dropped 5 bases and J dropped 5; count of bases not matched to a gene: 10. There are 15 residues in the CDR3. Germline V CDR1 and CDR2: SGDLS, YYNGEE. The entire variable domain, with the rest obtained from reference TRBV9 and TRBJ2-1, is as follows: DSGVTQTPKHLITATGQRVTLRCSPRSGDLSVYWYQQSLDQGLQFLIQYYNGEERAKGNILERFSAQQFPDLHSELNLSSLELGDSALYFCASRQLSGGDNEQFFGPGTRLTVL.

This clone was observed a few times. V is TRBV10-1 and J is TRBJ1-2; a possible D gene is TRBD1 (6 bases). Per the germline V gene, CDR1 is WNHNN and CDR2 is SYGVQD (reference sequence). This CDR3 has 14 residues. V was pared by 2 bases and J by 8 bases, with 15 bases between. The CDR3 loop reads CASSERQDRGGYTF. In nucleotides, the CDR3 is TGCGCCAGCAGTGAGCGACAGGATCGGGGAGGCTACACCTTC.

The CDR3 region has the DNA TGTGCCAGCAGTTCCCCGGGGGGGCCGGCATATGGCTACACCTTC. It yields the protein CASSSPGGPAYGYTF. The gene calls are TRBV28 and TRBJ1-2, with D possibly matching TRBD1 (6 bases). CDR1 is MDHEN and CDR2 is SYDVKM in the germline V gene. The CDR3 consists of 15 residues. The V end was cut by 4 bases, the J end by 5 bases, with 17 bases between.

This rearrangement joins TRBV30 to TRBJ2-7, with D maybe TRBD1 (5 bases). From germline, CDR1 is GTSNPN and CDR2 SVGIG (reference sequence). V gave up 1 base and J gave up 5 bases, with 18 bases separating them. The CDR3 is made up of 15 amino acids. The CDR3 DNA is TGTGCCTGGAGTGGGGGCAGGTCCGGTAAGGACGAGCAGTACTTC. This translates into CAWSGGRSGKDEQYF.

The chain joins TRBV7-2 to TRBJ2-3; 15 nucleotides align to TRBD2. This CDR3 is built from 16 residues. V was clipped by 5 bases and J by 6 bases; unmatched bases: 6. The germline V gene has CDR1 SGHTA and CDR2 FQGNSA. This CDR3 reads CASSRGLAGGGDTQYF. CDR3 bases: TGTGCCAGCAGCAGGGGACTAGCGGGAGGTGGCGATACGCAGTATTTT.

This clone was recorded a few times. The chain combines TRBV28 with TRBJ1-4, with TRBD1 matching over 11 bases. V was pared by 7 bases and J by 7 bases, with 8 bases of the junction left unmatched. CDR1 and CDR2 from the germline V gene are MDHEN and SYDVKM. The CDR3 loop spans 15 amino acids. The CDR3 nucleotides read TGTGCCAGCACTAACCCAGGACAGGGGGCTGAAAAACTGTTTTTT. Its translation is CASTNPGQGAEKLFF. Based on the CDR3 plus reference TRBV28 and TRBJ1-4, the full variable domain is DVKVTQSSRYLVKRTGEKVFLECVQDMDHENMFWYRQDPGLGLRLIYFSYDVKMKEKGDIPEGYSVSREKKERFSLILESASTNQTSMYLCASTNPGQGAEKLFFGSGTQLSVL.

This sequence joins TRBV7-7 and TRBJ2-1; the match to TRBD2 covers 12 bases. The ends lost 5 bases at V and 5 bases at J; junction bases unmatched: 4. CDR1 is SSHAT and CDR2 is FNYEAQ in the germline V gene (reference sequence). The CDR3 has 15 residues. CDR3 nucleotides: TGTGCCAGCAGCCCCGGACTAGCGGGGAACAATGAGCAGTTCTTC. Amino acids: CASSPGLAGNNEQFF.

The chain's CDR3 is CASSLYRTEEAFF. CDR3 sequence (DNA): TGTGCCAGCAGCCTATACCGGACAGAAGAAGCTTTCTTT. The V call is TRBV11-2, the J call TRBJ1-1; a weak D match, TRBD1 (6 bases). The length of the CDR3 is 13 residues. The ends were cut back, 5 bases at V and 8 bases at J, with 15 bases in the middle. Germline CDR1 SGHAT, CDR2 FQNNGV.

The CDR3 sequence is CASSLATGLAGHNEQFF. The CDR3 DNA reads as TGTGCCAGCAGTTTAGCCACGGGACTAGCGGGGCACAATGAGCAGTTCTTC. V usage is TRBV28 and J usage is TRBJ2-1; 13 nucleotides line up with TRBD2. V was pared by 2 bases and J by 5 bases, with 6 bases of the junction left unmatched. Germline CDR1 reads MDHEN; CDR2 reads SYDVKM. The CDR3 has 17 residues.